Described below is a single T cell receptor (beta chain) sequence and its context. The sample belongs to a study of CD8+ T cells in alopecia areata. For the study at large: A regimen of oral tofacitinib, 5 to 10 mg twice daily, was given to treated patients.

cDNA reverse transcribed from extracted RNA served as the sequencing template. Some clones are missing from TCRdb's copy, which holds only in-frame ones; the method was immunoSEQ multiplex PCR. The sample contains some 190,000 clones, 60% of which appear only once. Treatment noted: oral pan-JAK inhibitor, 5-10 mg twice daily. Trimming pared 0 bases from V and 5 bases from J, leaving 11 bases between. This CDR3 contains 14 residues. The germline V gene encodes CDR1 SGHRS and CDR2 YFSETQ. The source of this sequence is a human donor with alopecia areata. Sequencing was performed on CD4+ T cells sorted from blood, taken at week 24, from a patient treated with tofacitinib. This chain connects TRBV5-1 to TRBJ1-1; tentative D call: TRBD1 (6 bases). CDR3 coding DNA: TGCGCCAGCAGCTTGGCCGGGGGCAAGACTGAAGCTTTCTTT. Residues: CASSLAGGKTEAFF.